The present entry profiles one T cell receptor beta chain with its context. Sequencing used immunoSEQ multiplex PCR; TCRdb keeps in-frame clones, though not all of them. The data contain about 160,000 clones, roughly 81% of them seen just once; the ten biggest clones take up around 5.4%. The data are from a study of blood T cell repertoires in COVID-19. With 2 bases clipped from V and 5 bases from J, the junction kept 9 bases outside the gene matches. The CDR3 is made up of 16 amino acids. The V gene's germline CDR1 is MNHEY and CDR2 SVGEGT. V is TRBV6-2 or TRBV6-3 and J is TRBJ2-7; 10 nucleotides match TRBD2. Sequenced material: peripheral blood. The clonotype was recovered from a woman aged 50 to 65 with COVID-19, enrolled during active disease. The CDR3 sequence is CASSYQRGGLVHEQYF. The CDR3 bases are TGTGCCAGCAGTTACCAGCGGGGGGGCCTAGTCCACGAGCAGTACTTC.